Listed below are T cell receptor beta chains from one sample, sequenced in a study of blood T cells in healthy people across ages. TCRdb independently ran MiXCR on the 5' RACE reads; one entry per CDR3 protein. The sample holds about a million distinct CDR3 sequences, 45% to 60% seen once. The sequencing input was blood. The receptor source for this set is a woman in her fifties or sixties in good health. Each CDR3 is given with its conserved first and last residue. The D gene is left open where the match is weak. For some rows the clone size is stated as once, few or many, or as a class when expanded; others skip it.

CDR3 protein: CASSLMVAKNIQYF
CDR3 DNA: TGTGCCAGCAGTTTAATGGTAGCCAAAAACATTCAGTACTTC
CDR3 length: 14
V gene: TRBV12-3/TRBV12-4
clone size: -
J gene: TRBJ2-4
D gene: -

CDR3 protein: CASSLAPGQVSSYEQYF
CDR3 DNA: TGTGCCAGCAGCTTAGCCCCCGGGCAGGTTAGCTCCTACGAGCAGTACTTC
CDR3 length: 17
V gene: TRBV7-2
clone size: -
J gene: TRBJ2-7
D gene: -

CDR3 protein: CASSEEQGQSEKLFF
CDR3 DNA: TGTGCCAGCAGTGAAGAGCAGGGCCAGAGTGAAAAACTGTTTTTT
CDR3 length: 15
V gene: TRBV2
clone size: -
J gene: TRBJ1-4
D gene: -

CDR3 protein: CASSAGGHNEQFF
CDR3 DNA: TGTGCCAGCAGCGCCGGTGGGCACAATGAGCAGTTCTTC
CDR3 length: 13
V gene: TRBV7-9
clone size: -
J gene: TRBJ2-1
D gene: -

CDR3 protein: CASSEVGRGGTEAFF
CDR3 DNA: TGTGCCAGCAGTGAAGTAGGCAGGGGGGGCACTGAAGCTTTCTTT
CDR3 length: 15
V gene: TRBV25-1
clone size: -
J gene: TRBJ1-1
D gene: TRBD1

CDR3 protein: CSANGFTEAFF
CDR3 DNA: TGCAGTGCTAACGGGTTCACTGAAGCTTTCTTT
CDR3 length: 11
V gene: TRBV20-1
clone size: -
J gene: TRBJ1-1
D gene: -

CDR3 protein: CSAKGRPYEQYF
CDR3 DNA: TGCAGTGCTAAGGGGAGGCCCTACGAGCAGTACTTC
CDR3 length: 12
V gene: TRBV20-1
clone size: few
J gene: TRBJ2-7
D gene: -

CDR3 protein: CASSFPDRSEFF
CDR3 DNA: TGTGCCAGCAGTTTCCCCGACAGGTCGGAGTTCTTC
CDR3 length: 12
V gene: TRBV28
clone size: -
J gene: TRBJ2-1
D gene: -

CDR3 protein: CASKTGQGREQYF
CDR3 DNA: TGTGCCAGCAAAACCGGACAGGGCCGCGAGCAGTACTTC
CDR3 length: 13
V gene: TRBV28
clone size: -
J gene: TRBJ2-7
D gene: TRBD1

CDR3 protein: CASSPTGRGTYRYTF
CDR3 DNA: TGTGCCAGCAGTCCCACGGGACGTGGGACCTATCGCTACACCTTC
CDR3 length: 15
V gene: TRBV28
clone size: -
J gene: TRBJ1-2
D gene: -

CDR3 protein: CAGSFSGTGIYEQYF
CDR3 DNA: TGTGCCGGCAGTTTCTCCGGGACAGGGATCTACGAGCAGTACTTC
CDR3 length: 15
V gene: TRBV27
clone size: -
J gene: TRBJ2-7
D gene: TRBD1